The clone carrying this T cell receptor beta chain came up many times. TRAV- and TRBV-specific primers primed first-strand cDNA, covering alpha and beta chains. TCRs were put through 15 to 25 PCR cycles of amplification with Phusion. A constant-region primer and the V-primer adapter served as the primer pair. By in vitro transcription, the isolated mRNA was amplified. MiXCR, run by TCRdb on the reads, gives a single entry per CDR3 protein. Counted here are under 70,000 distinct CDR3 sequences, around 23% occurring once; the ten biggest clones make up 6.5% to 7%. This sample is part of a study of low-dose radiotherapy and immunotherapy resistance in tumors. Study-level background: Each patient took aspirin at a dose of 300 mg by mouth once daily over the course of four cycles, with dosing beginning on cycle 1 day 1.

Per the germline V gene, CDR1 is SEHNR and CDR2 is FQNEAQ (reference sequence). The length of the CDR3 is 13 residues. This sample's time point: after trial treatment. Treatment described: LDRT plus nivolumab, ipilimumab, low-dose cyclophosphamide and aspirin (RACIN trial). Donors were given nivolumab, ipilimumab, aspirin, low-dose cyclophosphamide and low-dose radiotherapy. The clonotype comes from a male donor with prostate cancer. Sequenced here: PBMCs, sampled after low-dose radiotherapy plus immunotherapy. V usage is TRBV7-9 and J usage is TRBJ1-5; tentative D call: TRBD1 (5 bases). The CDR3 sequence: CATQQGRGQPQHF. The CDR3 coding sequence is TGTGCTACACAACAAGGACGGGGCCAGCCCCAGCATTTT.